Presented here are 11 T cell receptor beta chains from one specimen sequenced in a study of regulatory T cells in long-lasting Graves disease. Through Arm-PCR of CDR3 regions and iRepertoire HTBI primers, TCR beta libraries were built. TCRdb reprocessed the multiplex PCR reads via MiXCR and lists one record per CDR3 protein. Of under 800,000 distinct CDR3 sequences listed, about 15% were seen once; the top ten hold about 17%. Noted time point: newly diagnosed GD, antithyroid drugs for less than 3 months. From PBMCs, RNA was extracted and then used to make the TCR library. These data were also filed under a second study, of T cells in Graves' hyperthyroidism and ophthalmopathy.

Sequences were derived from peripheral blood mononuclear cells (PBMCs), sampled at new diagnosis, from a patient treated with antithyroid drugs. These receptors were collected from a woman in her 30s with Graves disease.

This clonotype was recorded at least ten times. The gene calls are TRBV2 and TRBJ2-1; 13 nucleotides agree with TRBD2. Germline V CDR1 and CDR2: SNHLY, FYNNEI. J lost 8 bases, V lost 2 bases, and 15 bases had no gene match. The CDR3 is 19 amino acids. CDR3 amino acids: CASSEYYSVGLAGLHEQFF. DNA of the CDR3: TGTGCCAGCAGTGAATACTATTCGGTGGGACTAGCGGGACTCCATGAGCAGTTCTTC. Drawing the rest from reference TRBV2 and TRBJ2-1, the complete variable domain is EPEVTQTPSHQVTQMGQEVILRCVPISNHLYFYWYRQILGQKVEFLVSFYNNEISEKSEIFDDQFSVERPDGSNFTLKIRSTKLEDSAMYFCASSEYYSVGLAGLHEQFFGPGTRLTVL.

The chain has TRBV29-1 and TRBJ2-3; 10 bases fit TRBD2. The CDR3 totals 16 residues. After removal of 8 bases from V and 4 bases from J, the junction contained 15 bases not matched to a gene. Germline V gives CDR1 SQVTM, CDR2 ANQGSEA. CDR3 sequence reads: CSYRLRVAGGSDTQYF. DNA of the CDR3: TGCAGCTACCGCCTCAGGGTAGCGGGAGGTTCAGATACGCAGTATTTT.

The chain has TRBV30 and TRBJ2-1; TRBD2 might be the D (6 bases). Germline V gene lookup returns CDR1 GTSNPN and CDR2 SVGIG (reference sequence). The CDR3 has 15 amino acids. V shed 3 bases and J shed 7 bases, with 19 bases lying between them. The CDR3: CAWSTPGTVWNEQFF. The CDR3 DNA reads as TGTGCCTGGAGCACTCCCGGGACTGTCTGGAATGAGCAGTTCTTC.

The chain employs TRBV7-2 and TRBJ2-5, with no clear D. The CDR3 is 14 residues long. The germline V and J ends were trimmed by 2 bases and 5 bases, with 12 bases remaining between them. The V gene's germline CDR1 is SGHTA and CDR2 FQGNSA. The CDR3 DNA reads TGTGCCAGCAGCTTACGAAGTCCCAGGGAGACCCAGTACTTC. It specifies CASSLRSPRETQYF.

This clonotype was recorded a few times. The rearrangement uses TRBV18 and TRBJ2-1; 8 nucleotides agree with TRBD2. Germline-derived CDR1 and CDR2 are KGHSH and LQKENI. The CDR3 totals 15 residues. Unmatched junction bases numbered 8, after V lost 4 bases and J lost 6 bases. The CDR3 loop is CASSLSGSNGNEQFF. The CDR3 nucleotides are TGTGCCAGCTCACTCAGCGGGAGTAATGGCAATGAGCAGTTCTTC.

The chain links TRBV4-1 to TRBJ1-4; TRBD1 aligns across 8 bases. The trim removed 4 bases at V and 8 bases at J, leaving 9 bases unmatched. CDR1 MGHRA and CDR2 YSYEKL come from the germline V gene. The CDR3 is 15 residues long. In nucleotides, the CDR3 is TGCGCCAGCAGCCGATCGGACAGGGAGGGCGAAAAACTGTTTTTT. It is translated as CASSRSDREGEKLFF.

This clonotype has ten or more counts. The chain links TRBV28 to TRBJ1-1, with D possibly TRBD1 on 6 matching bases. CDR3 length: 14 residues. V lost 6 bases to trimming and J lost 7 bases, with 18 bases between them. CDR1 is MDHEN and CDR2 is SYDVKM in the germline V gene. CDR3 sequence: CASSTSRGRVEAFF. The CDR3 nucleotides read TGTGCCAGCAGCACCTCCAGGGGACGCGTTGAAGCTTTCTTT.

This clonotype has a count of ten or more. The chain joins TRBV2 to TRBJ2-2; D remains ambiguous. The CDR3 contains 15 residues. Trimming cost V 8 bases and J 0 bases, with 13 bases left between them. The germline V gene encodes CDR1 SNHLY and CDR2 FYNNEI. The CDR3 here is CASCQLRANTGELFF. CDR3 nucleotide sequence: TGTGCCAGCTGCCAACTCCGGGCGAACACCGGGGAGCTGTTTTTT.

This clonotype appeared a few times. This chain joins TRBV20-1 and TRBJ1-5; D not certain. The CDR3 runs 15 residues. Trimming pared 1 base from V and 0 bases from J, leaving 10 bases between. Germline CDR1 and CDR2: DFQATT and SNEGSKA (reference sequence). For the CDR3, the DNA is TGCAGTGCTAGAGGGATGGGGAATAGCAATCAGCCCCAGCATTTT. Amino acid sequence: CSARGMGNSNQPQHF.

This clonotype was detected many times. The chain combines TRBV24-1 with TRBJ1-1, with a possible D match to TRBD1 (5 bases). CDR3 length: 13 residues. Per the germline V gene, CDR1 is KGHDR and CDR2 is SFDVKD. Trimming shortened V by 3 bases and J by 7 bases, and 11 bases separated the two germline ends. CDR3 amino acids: CATSDGGRGEAFF. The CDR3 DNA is TGTGCCACCAGTGATGGGGGACGTGGTGAAGCTTTCTTT.

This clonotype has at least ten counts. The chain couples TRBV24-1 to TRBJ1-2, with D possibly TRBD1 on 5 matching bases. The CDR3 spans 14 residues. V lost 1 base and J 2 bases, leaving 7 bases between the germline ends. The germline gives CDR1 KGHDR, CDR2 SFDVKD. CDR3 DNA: TGTGCCACCAGTGATTTTCGGGGGAACTATGGCTACACCTTC. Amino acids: CATSDFRGNYGYTF.